The present entry profiles one TCR beta chain with its context. Authors' processing steps: Amplifying reference gene primers gave estimates of nucleated cell counts. Produced via immunoSEQ multiplex PCR; TCRdb's table is partial and in-frame only. V, J and clone size were drawn from that table, and D and trimming were deduced from the DNA. The table shows 160,000 or so clones, with roughly four fifths occurring only once. The data are from a study of blood T cell repertoires in COVID-19. Overall study context: The origin of the acute and convalescent COVID-19 samples was the United States, Italy and Spain. Sample material is recorded as cDNA or gDNA derived from T cells, B-cell-depleted T cells, or PBMCs.

This clonotype was obtained from a man aged 55-75 years with active or convalescent COVID-19. The material sequenced was peripheral blood.

In nucleotides, the CDR3 is TGTGCCAGCAGCTTACTTTTGAACACTGAAGCTTTCTTT. Encoded protein: CASSLLLNTEAFF. This chain connects TRBV11-3 to TRBJ1-1; D unresolved. Germline-derived CDR1 and CDR2 are SGHNT and YENEEA. The CDR3 covers 13 residues. Trimming took off 2 bases at V and 0 bases at J, with 4 bases between the two ends.